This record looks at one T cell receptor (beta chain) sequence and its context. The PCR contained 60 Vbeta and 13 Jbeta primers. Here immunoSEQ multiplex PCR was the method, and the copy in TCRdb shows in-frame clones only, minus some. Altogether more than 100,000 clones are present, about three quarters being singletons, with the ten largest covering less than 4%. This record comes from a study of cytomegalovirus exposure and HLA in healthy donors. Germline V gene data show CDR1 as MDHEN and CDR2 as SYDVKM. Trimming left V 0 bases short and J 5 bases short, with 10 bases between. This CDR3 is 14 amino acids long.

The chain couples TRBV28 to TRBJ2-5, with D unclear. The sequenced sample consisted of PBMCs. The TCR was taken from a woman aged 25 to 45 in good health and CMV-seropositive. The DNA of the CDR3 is TGTGCCAGCAGTTTATGGTCCTCACAGGAGACCCAGTACTTC. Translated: CASSLWSSQETQYF.